This TCR beta chain was found in a study of radiotherapy plus CTLA-4 blockade in lung cancer. In regard to this clone: Its antigen is still unknown. The conserved final phenylalanine or tryptophan is absent from the CDR3, which likely points to a read error. No DNA is shown, since the ends of the CDR3 on it are uncertain; the CDR3 is the one TCRdb lists.

Study-level points and caveats: In blood, after radiotherapy plus ipilimumab, tumor-derived TCR clones expanded. Reported findings show early blood T cell clone dynamics, with interferon-beta, best predicted response.

Clones were sequenced by immunoSEQ multiplex PCR, and TCRdb holds only the in-frame ones, with some missing. The sample lists about 100,000 clones; about four fifths were seen once. The germline V gene encodes CDR1 WSHSY and CDR2 SAAADI. 9 amino acids form the CDR3, both terminal residues included. V is TRBV10-2 and J is TRBJ2-4. Sequenced material: peripheral blood, taken from a patient treated with radiotherapy plus ipilimumab. The receptor was isolated from a human donor with non-small cell lung cancer who had stable disease on radiotherapy plus ipilimumab. The CDR3 sequence: CASSDLDPI.